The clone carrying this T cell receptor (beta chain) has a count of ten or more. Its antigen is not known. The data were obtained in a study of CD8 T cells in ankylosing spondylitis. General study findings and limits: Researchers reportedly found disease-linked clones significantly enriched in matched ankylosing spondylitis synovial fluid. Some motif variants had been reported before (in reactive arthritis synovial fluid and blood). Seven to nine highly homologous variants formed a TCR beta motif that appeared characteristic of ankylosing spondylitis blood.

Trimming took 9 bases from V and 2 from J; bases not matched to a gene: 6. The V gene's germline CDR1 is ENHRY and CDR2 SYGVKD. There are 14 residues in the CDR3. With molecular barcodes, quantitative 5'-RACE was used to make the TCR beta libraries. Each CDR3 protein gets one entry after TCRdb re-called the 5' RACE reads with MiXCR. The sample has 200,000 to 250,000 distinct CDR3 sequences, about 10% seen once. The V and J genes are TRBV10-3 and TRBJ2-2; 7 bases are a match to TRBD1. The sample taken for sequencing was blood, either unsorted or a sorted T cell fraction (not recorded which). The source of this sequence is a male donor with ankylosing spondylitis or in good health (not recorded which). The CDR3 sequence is CAISGTENTGELFF. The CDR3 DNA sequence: TGTGCCATATCCGGGACAGAAAACACCGGGGAGCTGTTTTTT.